The clone carrying this T cell receptor beta chain was counted a few times. Its matching antigen is unknown. This specimen comes from a study of T-cell memory formation after mild COVID-19. Study results and limitations: Cross-reactive memory appears to have joined, as suggested by some responding clones showing up in pre-infection memory.

MiXCR, applied by TCRdb to the 5' RACE reads, yields one record per CDR3 protein. This table holds approximately 490,000 distinct CDR3 sequences, roughly 20% found once. CDR3 length equals 14 residues. V was shortened by 0 bases and J by 5 bases, with 7 bases between the two germline ends. The germline V gene encodes CDR1 LNHNV and CDR2 YYDKDF (reference sequence). The receptor's source is an adult woman who had mild COVID-19 (a few samples of this study predate the infection). Cell type and time point are not known. V and J are TRBV15 and TRBJ2-2, with D unresolved. The sequenced sample consisted of PBMCs or a T cell subset sorted from them (not recorded which). The CDR3 here is CATSRDLGTGELFF. The CDR3 DNA reads TGTGCCACCAGCAGAGATCTCGGTACCGGGGAGCTGTTTTTT.